This T cell receptor beta chain was captured in a study of blood T cell repertoires in COVID-19. For the study at large: Specimens from acute and convalescent COVID-19 originated in the United States, Italy and Spain. In each case, the material was cDNA or gDNA derived from T cells, B-cell-depleted T cells, or PBMCs.

CDR3 size: 15 residues. The V end lost 1 base, the J end lost 4 bases, and 8 bases lay between the germline ends. The germline V gene encodes CDR1 MNHEY and CDR2 SMNVEV (reference sequence). This clone was found once. As processed by the authors: Amplified reference gene primers provided the basis for estimating nucleated cell counts. Using immunoSEQ multiplex PCR, the repertoire was profiled, and TCRdb retains in-frame clones only, with some absent. V and J calls and clone size are those listed in that table; D and trimming were worked out from the DNA. The sample yields 150,000 to 200,000 clones, roughly 90% seen once.

The genes are TRBV27 and TRBJ2-6; D is uncertain. This TCR derives from a man in his fifties with acute or convalescent COVID-19. The material sequenced was peripheral blood. As DNA, the CDR3 is TGTGCCAGCAGTTTATTACTGACAGGGGCCAACGTCCTGACTTTC. The encoded protein is CASSLLLTGANVLTF.